The rows below give T cell receptor beta chains drawn from one sample of a study of cytomegalovirus exposure and HLA in healthy donors. Libraries were prepared by immunoSEQ multiplex PCR; TCRdb keeps only in-frame clonotypes and omits some of them. The table has approximately 110,000 clones, about 83% seen once. Sequenced input: PBMCs. The receptors originated from a man younger than 35 in good health and CMV-seronegative. CDR3s include the opening cysteine and the closing phenylalanine or tryptophan. The order of the fields is clone size, D gene, J gene, V gene, CDR3 protein, CDR3 DNA. A D gene is named only where the DNA matches it firmly. Clone size is given for some rows only: seen once, a few or many times, or a class if the clone is expanded.

.,.,TRBJ2-5,TRBV7-2,CASSRRQGGGETQYF,TGTGCCAGCAGCAGACGCCAGGGGGGAGGAGAGACCCAGTACTTC
.,TRBD2,TRBJ2-7,TRBV5-1,CASSSPGLAGGEQYF,TGCGCCAGCAGCTCACCGGGACTAGCGGGAGGCGAGCAGTACTTC
.,.,TRBJ2-2,TRBV6-1,CASREGSGTGELFF,TGTGCCAGCCGGGAAGGCTCAGGGACCGGGGAGCTGTTTTTT
.,.,TRBJ2-5,TRBV2,CASRHGGGGETQYF,TGTGCCAGCAGGCATGGGGGCGGTGGGGAGACCCAGTACTTC
.,TRBD2,TRBJ2-4,TRBV30,CAWSATSGRPLAKNIQYF,TGTGCCTGGAGTGCTACTAGCGGGAGGCCGCTAGCCAAAAACATTCAGTACTTC
.,.,TRBJ2-1,TRBV6-5,CASSQNGGYNEQFF,TGTGCCAGCAGTCAAAACGGAGGCTACAATGAGCAGTTCTTC
.,.,TRBJ2-7,TRBV18,CASSPPSGYEQYF,TGTGCCAGCTCACCACCGAGTGGCTACGAGCAGTACTTC
.,.,TRBJ2-1,TRBV4-3,CASSQDYNHNEQFF,TGCGCCAGCAGCCAAGATTATAATCACAATGAGCAGTTCTTC
.,.,TRBJ1-5,TRBV30,CAWSVRRQGGQPQHF,TGTGCCTGGAGTGTTCGGCGGCAGGGTGGTCAGCCCCAGCATTTT
.,TRBD2,TRBJ2-7,TRBV25-1,CASTLAGGAEQYF,TGTGCCAGCACCTTAGCGGGAGGAGCCGAGCAGTACTTC
.,TRBD1,TRBJ2-1,TRBV9,CASSDPIDRGDEQFF,TGTGCCAGCAGCGACCCGATCGACAGGGGAGATGAGCAGTTCTTC
.,.,TRBJ1-5,TRBV27,CASSPWVGGNQPQHF,TGTGCCAGCAGTCCGTGGGTTGGGGGGAATCAGCCCCAGCATTTT
.,.,TRBJ2-3,TRBV6-5,CASSQGRGTQYF,TGTGCCAGCAGTCAAGGACGGGGTACGCAGTATTTT
once,TRBD2,TRBJ2-5,TRBV6-5,CASTLAGVEETQYF,TGTGCCAGCACCTTAGCGGGAGTGGAAGAGACCCAGTACTTC
.,TRBD2,TRBJ2-1,TRBV6-4,CASSELAGDYNEQFF,TGTGCCAGCAGTGAACTAGCGGGAGACTACAATGAGCAGTTCTTC
.,TRBD2,TRBJ2-2,TRBV7-8,CASSLVVAGGPHTGELFF,TGTGCCAGCAGCTTAGTGGTAGCGGGAGGGCCTCACACCGGGGAGCTGTTTTTT
.,TRBD2,TRBJ2-1,TRBV2,CASSGGTSGRTLWNEQFF,TGTGCCAGCAGTGGGGGGACTAGCGGTCGGACCCTTTGGAATGAGCAGTTCTTC
.,TRBD2,TRBJ2-1,TRBV12-5,CASGLVVAGDFYNEQFF,TGTGCTAGTGGTTTGGTAGTAGCGGGAGATTTCTACAATGAGCAGTTCTTC
.,.,TRBJ2-1,TRBV5-1,CASSLTGSSSYNEQFF,TGCGCCAGCAGCTTGACAGGTTCAAGCTCCTACAATGAGCAGTTCTTC
.,.,TRBJ2-3,TRBV5-5,CASSFLMRIDTQYF,TGTGCCAGCAGCTTCCTGATGCGAATAGATACGCAGTATTTT
few,TRBD2,TRBJ2-2,TRBV6-1,CASSPLAGGPGELFF,TGTGCCAGCAGCCCACTAGCGGGAGGGCCCGGGGAGCTGTTTTTT
.,.,TRBJ1-2,TRBV6-5,CASSLKEGDGYTF,TGTGCCAGCAGCCTTAAGGAAGGGGATGGCTACACCTTC
.,TRBD1,TRBJ1-2,TRBV19,CASTPRTGAGYTF,TGTGCCAGTACCCCCCGGACAGGGGCTGGCTACACCTTC
few,TRBD2,TRBJ2-1,TRBV4-3,CASSQEALAGSSYNEQFF,TGCGCCAGCAGCCAAGAAGCTCTAGCGGGGAGCTCCTACAATGAGCAGTTCTTC
.,.,TRBJ1-2,TRBV9,CASSAPGVSYGYTF,TGTGCCAGCAGCGCCCCCGGGGTAAGCTATGGCTACACCTTC
.,TRBD1,TRBJ1-2,TRBV9,CASSSLGQGASNYGYTF,TGTGCCAGCAGCTCCCTAGGACAGGGGGCATCTAACTATGGCTACACCTTC
.,TRBD1,TRBJ2-7,TRBV28,CASSLPTPTGGSYEQYF,TGTGCCAGCAGTCTTCCTACCCCGACAGGGGGCTCCTACGAGCAGTACTTC
.,TRBD2,TRBJ2-7,TRBV28,CASSLGRSGSSYEQYF,TGTGCCAGCAGTTTAGGCAGAAGCGGGAGCTCCTACGAGCAGTACTTC
.,.,TRBJ2-3,TRBV7-7,CASSPGGLERDTQYF,TGTGCTAGCAGTCCCGGAGGATTAGAAAGGGATACGCAGTATTTT
.,.,TRBJ1-5,TRBV2,CATRRDTSSNQPQHF,TGTGCCACACGCCGGGACACGTCCAGCAATCAGCCCCAGCATTTT